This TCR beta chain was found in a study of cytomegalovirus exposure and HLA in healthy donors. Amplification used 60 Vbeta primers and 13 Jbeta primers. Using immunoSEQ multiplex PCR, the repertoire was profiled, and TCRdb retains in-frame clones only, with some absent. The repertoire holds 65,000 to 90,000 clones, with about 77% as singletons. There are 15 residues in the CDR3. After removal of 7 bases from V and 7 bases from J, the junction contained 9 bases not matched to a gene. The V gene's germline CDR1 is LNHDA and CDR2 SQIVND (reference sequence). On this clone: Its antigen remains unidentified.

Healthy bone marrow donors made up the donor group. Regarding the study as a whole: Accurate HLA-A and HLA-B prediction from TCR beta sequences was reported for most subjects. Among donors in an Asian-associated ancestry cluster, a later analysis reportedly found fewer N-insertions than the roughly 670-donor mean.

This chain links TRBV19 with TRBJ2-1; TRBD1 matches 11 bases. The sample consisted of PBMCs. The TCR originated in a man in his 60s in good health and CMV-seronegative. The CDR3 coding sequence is TGTGCCAGTAACAAGGGACAGGGGGTCATAAATGAGCAGTTCTTC. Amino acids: CASNKGQGVINEQFF.